The entry below describes one T cell receptor beta chain. This sample was included in a study of blood T cell repertoires in COVID-19. The overall study: The cDNA or gDNA used as material had been derived from T cells, B-cell-depleted T cells, or PBMCs.

The V and J ends lost 4 bases and 5 bases, in that order; junction bases with no gene match: 8. CDR1 is MNHEY and CDR2 is SMNVEV in the germline V gene (reference sequence). The CDR3 covers 15 residues. Authors' data handling: Estimates of nucleated cell counts were drawn from the amplification of reference gene primers. Repertoires were generated with immunoSEQ multiplex PCR, while TCRdb's copy carries only in-frame clones and drops some. The D gene and trimming were derived from the DNA, and the V and J assignments and clone size from that table. The sample has 280,000 or so clones, roughly 87% seen once.

This TCR was recovered from a man younger than 35 with active or convalescent COVID-19. The chain couples TRBV27 to TRBJ2-5, with 9 bases aligning to TRBD1. Sequenced input: peripheral blood. The CDR3 DNA reads as TGTGCCAGCAGTTCGCATCAGACAGGGGGGGAGACCCAGTACTTC. This sequence encodes CASSSHQTGGETQYF.